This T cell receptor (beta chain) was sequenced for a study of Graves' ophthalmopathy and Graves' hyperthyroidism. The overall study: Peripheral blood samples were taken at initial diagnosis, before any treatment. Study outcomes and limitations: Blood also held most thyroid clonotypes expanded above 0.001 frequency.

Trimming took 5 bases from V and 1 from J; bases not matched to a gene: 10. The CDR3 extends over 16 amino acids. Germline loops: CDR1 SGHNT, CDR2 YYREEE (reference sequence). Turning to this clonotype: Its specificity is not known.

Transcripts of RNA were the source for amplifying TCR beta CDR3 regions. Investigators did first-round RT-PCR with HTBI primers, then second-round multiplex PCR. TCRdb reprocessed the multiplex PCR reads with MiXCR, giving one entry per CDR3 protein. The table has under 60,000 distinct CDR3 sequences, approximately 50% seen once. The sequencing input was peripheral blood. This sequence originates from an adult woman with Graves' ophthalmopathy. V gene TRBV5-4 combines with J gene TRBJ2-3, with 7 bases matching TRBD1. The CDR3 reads CASSHNQGVGTDTQYF. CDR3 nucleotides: TGTGCCAGCAGTCATAACCAGGGGGTGGGCACAGATACGCAGTATTTT.